This is a list of T cell receptor beta chains from one sample in a study of blood T cell repertoires in COVID-19. Measured with immunoSEQ multiplex PCR; TCRdb has only the in-frame clones, and not every one. This table has roughly 410,000 clones, approximately 89% appearing once. What was sequenced was peripheral blood. The receptor set was obtained from a woman aged 40 to 50 with COVID-19, enrolled during active disease. CDR3s include the opening cysteine and the closing phenylalanine or tryptophan. D genes are given only for firm matches. For some rows the clone size is stated as once, few or many, or as a class when expanded; others skip it.

clone_size j_call d_call v_call cdr3_aa cdr3_nt
- TRBJ2-3 TRBD2 TRBV6-2/TRBV6-3 CASSPIAGVTDTQYF TGTGCCAGCAGTCCCATAGCGGGAGTCACAGATACGCAGTATTTT
- TRBJ1-4 - TRBV27 CASSSWDTGKEKLFF TGTGCCAGCAGTTCCTGGGACACGGGCAAAGAAAAACTGTTTTTT
- TRBJ2-7 - TRBV4-3 CASSHNRDLNEQYF TGCGCCAGCAGCCACAACCGGGACTTAAACGAGCAGTACTTC
- TRBJ1-2 TRBD1 TRBV19 CASTGTGYGYTF TGTGCCAGTACCGGGACAGGCTATGGCTACACCTTC
once TRBJ2-3 - TRBV27 CASTTVGRNTQYF TGTGCCAGCACCACAGTGGGGCGCAATACGCAGTATTTT
once TRBJ1-1 - TRBV15 CATSRGGGALITEAFF TGTGCCACCAGCAGAGGTGGAGGGGCCCTGATCACTGAAGCTTTCTTT
- TRBJ2-2 TRBD1 TRBV6-4 CASSQGVAGELFF TGTGCCAGCAGCCAGGGGGTGGCCGGGGAGCTGTTTTTT
- TRBJ2-3 - TRBV6-5 CASSLLALATDTQYF TGTGCCAGCAGCCTACTAGCCCTGGCCACAGATACGCAGTATTTT
once TRBJ2-1 TRBD2 TRBV7-2 CASSLGGTINEQFF TGTGCCAGCAGCTTAGGCGGGACTATCAATGAGCAGTTCTTC
- TRBJ1-2 TRBD1 TRBV6-2/TRBV6-3 CASSYRAGGPHGYTF TGTGCCAGCAGTTATCGGGCAGGGGGCCCTCATGGCTACACCTTC
- TRBJ1-1 - TRBV9 CASSYSGRSAEAFF TGTGCCAGCAGCTACTCAGGGCGGTCCGCTGAAGCTTTCTTT
once TRBJ1-1 - TRBV2 CASIGVRGTEAFF TGTGCCAGCATAGGGGTCAGGGGCACTGAAGCTTTCTTT
many TRBJ1-1 - TRBV7-6 CASSPRGGTEAFF TGTGCCAGCAGCCCCCGGGGTGGCACTGAAGCTTTCTTT
- TRBJ2-1 TRBD2 TRBV14 CASSQASGGFTNEQFF TGTGCCAGCAGCCAGGCAAGCGGGGGGTTTACCAATGAGCAGTTCTTC
few TRBJ2-2 - TRBV7-9 CASWRGTGELFF TGTGCCAGTTGGAGGGGTACCGGGGAGCTGTTTTTT
- TRBJ1-5 - TRBV19 CASSIRVSNQPQHF TGTGCCAGTAGTATCAGGGTCAGCAATCAGCCCCAGCATTTT
- TRBJ2-7 TRBD1 TRBV15 CATSRENRGYEQYF TGTGCCACCAGCAGAGAAAACAGGGGCTACGAGCAGTACTTC
- TRBJ1-1 - TRBV9 CASSAPQGGNTEAFF TGTGCCAGCAGCGCCCCCCAAGGGGGGAACACTGAAGCTTTCTTT
- TRBJ1-1 - TRBV21-1 CASSTSGGAYTEAFF TGTGCCAGCAGCACCTCAGGGGGCGCTTACACTGAAGCTTTCTTT
once TRBJ1-4 TRBD1 TRBV4-2 CASSQGGDRANEKLFF TGTGCCAGCAGCCAAGGGGGGGACAGGGCTAATGAAAAACTGTTTTTT
- TRBJ1-1 - TRBV30 CAWNSDTEAFF TGTGCCTGGAATTCTGACACTGAAGCTTTCTTT
- TRBJ1-6 - TRBV27 CASSLRSGSYNSPLHF TGTGCCAGCAGTTTAAGGTCGGGCTCCTATAATTCACCCCTCCACTTT
- TRBJ2-5 - TRBV27 CASSSGHPSYQETQYF TGTGCCAGCAGTTCCGGACACCCCTCGTACCAAGAGACCCAGTACTTC
- TRBJ1-3 - TRBV6-6 CASSPAVSTIYF TGTGCCAGCAGTCCAGCGGTGAGCACCATATATTTT
- TRBJ1-1 TRBD1 TRBV12-3/TRBV12-4 CASSLGQGEAFF TGTGCCAGCAGCCTCGGACAGGGTGAAGCTTTCTTT
- TRBJ1-6 - TRBV28 CASSFRGSYNSPLHF TGTGCCAGCAGTTTCAGGGGCTCCTATAATTCACCCCTCCACTTT
- TRBJ1-5 - TRBV29-1 CSVGAGDNQPQHF TGCAGCGTTGGGGCAGGGGACAATCAGCCCCAGCATTTT
- TRBJ2-1 - TRBV27 CASSFYGSDEQFF TGTGCCAGCAGTTTTTACGGGAGCGATGAGCAGTTCTTC
- TRBJ2-2 TRBD2 TRBV5-5 CASSFGLAGGTGELFF TGTGCCAGCAGCTTCGGACTAGCGGGAGGCACCGGGGAGCTGTTTTTT
- TRBJ1-5 - TRBV25-1 CASSEQQGNQPQHF TGTGCCAGCAGTGAACAACAGGGCAATCAGCCCCAGCATTTT
- TRBJ1-5 - TRBV5-6 CASSFGPAGAQPQHF TGTGCCAGCAGCTTTGGGCCTGCTGGGGCTCAGCCCCAGCATTTT
- TRBJ2-5 - TRBV12-3/TRBV12-4 CASSLIQRETQYF TGTGCCAGCAGTTTGATTCAGCGGGAGACCCAGTACTTC
- TRBJ2-2 TRBD1 TRBV18 CASSSLQQGYTGELFF TGTGCCAGCTCATCATTACAACAGGGGTACACCGGGGAGCTGTTTTTT
- TRBJ1-5 - TRBV19 CASSFGQPNQPQHF TGTGCCAGTAGTTTCGGACAGCCTAATCAGCCCCAGCATTTT
- TRBJ1-6 - TRBV5-1 CASSLDSSNSPLHF TGCGCCAGCAGCTTGGACAGCTCAAATTCACCCCTCCACTTT
- TRBJ1-6 - TRBV14 CASSQDIGGSPLHF TGTGCCAGCAGCCAGGATATAGGGGGTTCACCCCTCCACTTT
- TRBJ1-2 - TRBV5-5 CASSRAGDNYGYTF TGTGCCAGCAGCCGAGCAGGGGACAACTATGGCTACACCTTC
- TRBJ1-4 TRBD1 TRBV4-3 CASSQVGQGEEKLFF TGCGCCAGCAGCCAAGTGGGCCAGGGGGAGGAAAAACTGTTTTTT
- TRBJ1-1 - TRBV6-6 CASSYSPGINTEAFF TGTGCCAGCAGTTATTCTCCAGGGATCAACACTGAAGCTTTCTTT
- TRBJ2-3 TRBD2 TRBV7-2 CASSFTSGPTSTDTQYF TGTGCCAGCAGCTTTACTAGCGGGCCCACATCCACAGATACGCAGTATTTT
- TRBJ2-1 - TRBV7-2 CASSLAGLNNEQFF TGTGCCAGCAGCTTAGCGGGACTGAACAATGAGCAGTTCTTC
- TRBJ2-1 TRBD1 TRBV10-1 CASSDGEELGQGIFSYNEQFF TGCGCCAGCAGTGACGGTGAGGAGTTGGGACAGGGAATATTCTCCTACAATGAGCAGTTCTTC
- TRBJ1-1 - TRBV6-2/TRBV6-3 CASSYSISGGNEAFF TGTGCCAGCAGTTACTCGATCTCGGGGGGCAATGAAGCTTTCTTT
- TRBJ1-6 - TRBV27 CASSPRAGSSYNSPLHF TGTGCCAGCAGTCCCCGGGCGGGGAGCTCCTATAATTCACCCCTCCACTTT
- TRBJ2-5 - TRBV5-6 CASSLAGGLQETQYF TGTGCCAGCAGCTTGGCCGGGGGACTCCAAGAGACCCAGTACTTC
- TRBJ2-7 - TRBV6-2/TRBV6-3 CASSDQGAGTYEQYF TGTGCCAGCAGCGACCAAGGGGCGGGGACCTACGAGCAGTACTTC
- TRBJ1-2 TRBD1 TRBV7-8 CASSFGTGSWGYTF TGTGCCAGCAGCTTCGGGACAGGAAGTTGGGGCTACACCTTC
- TRBJ2-7 - TRBV30 CAWSEGSENEQYF TGTGCCTGGAGTGAAGGGAGCGAGAACGAGCAGTACTTC
- TRBJ1-2 TRBD1 TRBV5-1 CASRQLSRQGLIDGYTF TGCGCCAGCCGGCAGCTGTCTAGACAGGGGTTAATTGATGGCTACACCTTC
few TRBJ2-3 TRBD2 TRBV29-1 CSVTQTASSGFTDTQYF TGCAGCGTCACCCAGACTGCGTCTAGCGGATTCACAGATACGCAGTATTTT
- TRBJ2-1 TRBD1 TRBV11-2 CASSSQGAPPYNEQFF TGTGCCAGCAGCTCGCAGGGGGCTCCCCCCTACAATGAGCAGTTCTTC
- TRBJ2-1 TRBD2 TRBV3-1/TRBV3-2 CASSLAGGNRNEQFF TGTGCCAGCAGCCTAGCGGGAGGGAATAGGAATGAGCAGTTCTTC
- TRBJ2-2 - TRBV2 CASRRSADGELFF TGTGCCAGCAGGCGTAGCGCCGACGGGGAGCTGTTTTTT
once TRBJ2-1 - TRBV29-1 CSVEFGRRLNEQFF TGCAGCGTTGAATTCGGTCGTAGACTCAATGAGCAGTTCTTC